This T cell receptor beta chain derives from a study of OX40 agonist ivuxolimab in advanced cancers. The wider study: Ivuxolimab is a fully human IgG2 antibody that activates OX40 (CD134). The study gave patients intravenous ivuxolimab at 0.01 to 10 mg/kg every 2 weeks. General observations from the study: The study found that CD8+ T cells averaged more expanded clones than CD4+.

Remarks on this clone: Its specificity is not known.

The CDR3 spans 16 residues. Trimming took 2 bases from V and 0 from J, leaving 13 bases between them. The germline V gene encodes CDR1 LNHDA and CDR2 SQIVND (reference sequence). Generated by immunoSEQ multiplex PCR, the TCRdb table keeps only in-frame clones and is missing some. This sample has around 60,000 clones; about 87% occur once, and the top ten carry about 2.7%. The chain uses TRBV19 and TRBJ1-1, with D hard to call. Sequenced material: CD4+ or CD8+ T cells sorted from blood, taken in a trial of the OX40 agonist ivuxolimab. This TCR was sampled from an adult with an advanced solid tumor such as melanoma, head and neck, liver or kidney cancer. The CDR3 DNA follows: TGTGCCAGTAGTATAACATTAGGGCAGATGAACACTGAAGCTTTCTTT. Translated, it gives CASSITLGQMNTEAFF.